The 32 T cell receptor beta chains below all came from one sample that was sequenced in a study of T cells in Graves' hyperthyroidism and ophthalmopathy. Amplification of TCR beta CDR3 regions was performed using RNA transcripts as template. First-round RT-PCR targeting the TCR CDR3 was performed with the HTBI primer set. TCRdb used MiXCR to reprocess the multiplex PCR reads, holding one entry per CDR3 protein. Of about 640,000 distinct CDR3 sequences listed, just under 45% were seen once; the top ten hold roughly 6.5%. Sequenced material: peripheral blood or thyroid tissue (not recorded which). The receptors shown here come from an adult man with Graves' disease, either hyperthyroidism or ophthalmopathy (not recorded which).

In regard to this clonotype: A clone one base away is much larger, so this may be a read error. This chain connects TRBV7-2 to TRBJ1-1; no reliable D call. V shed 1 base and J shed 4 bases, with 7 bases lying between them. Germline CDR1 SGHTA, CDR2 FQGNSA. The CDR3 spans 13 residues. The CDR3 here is CASSLGSVTEAFF. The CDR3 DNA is TGTGCCAGCAGCTTAGGCTCGGTCACTGAAGCTTTCTTT.

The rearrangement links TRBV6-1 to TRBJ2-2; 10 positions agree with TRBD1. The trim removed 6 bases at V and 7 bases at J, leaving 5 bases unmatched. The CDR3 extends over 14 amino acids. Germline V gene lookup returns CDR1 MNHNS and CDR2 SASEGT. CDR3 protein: CASRGQGSDGELFF. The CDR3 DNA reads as TGTGCCAGCAGGGGACAGGGGAGTGACGGGGAGCTGTTTTTT.

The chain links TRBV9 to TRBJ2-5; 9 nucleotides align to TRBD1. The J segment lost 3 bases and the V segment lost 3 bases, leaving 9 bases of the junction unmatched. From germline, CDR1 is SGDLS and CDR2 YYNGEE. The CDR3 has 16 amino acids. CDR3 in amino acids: CASSDYPDRGEETQYF. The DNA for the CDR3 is TGTGCCAGCAGCGACTATCCGGACAGGGGCGAAGAGACCCAGTACTTC. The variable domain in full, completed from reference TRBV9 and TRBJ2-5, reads DSGVTQTPKHLITATGQRVTLRCSPRSGDLSVYWYQQSLDQGLQFLIQYYNGEERAKGNILERFSAQQFPDLHSELNLSSLELGDSALYFCASSDYPDRGEETQYFGPGTRLLVL.

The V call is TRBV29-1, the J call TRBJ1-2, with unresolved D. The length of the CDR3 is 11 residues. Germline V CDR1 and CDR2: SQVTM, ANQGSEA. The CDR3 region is CSERVHYGYTF. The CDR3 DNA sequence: TGCAGTGAAAGGGTTCACTATGGCTACACCTTC. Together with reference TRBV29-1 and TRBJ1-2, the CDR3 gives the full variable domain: SAVISQKPSRDICQRGTSLTIQCQVDSQVTMMFWYRQQPGQSLTLIATANQGSEATYESGFVIDKFPISRPNLTFSTLTVSNMSPEDSSIYLCSERVHYGYTFGSGTRLTVV.

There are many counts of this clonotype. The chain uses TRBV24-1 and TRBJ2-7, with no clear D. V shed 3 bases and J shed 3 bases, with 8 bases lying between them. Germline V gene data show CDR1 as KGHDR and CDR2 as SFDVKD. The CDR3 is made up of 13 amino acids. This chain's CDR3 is CATSDAQSYEQYF. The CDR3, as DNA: TGTGCCACCAGTGATGCTCAAAGCTACGAGCAGTACTTC.

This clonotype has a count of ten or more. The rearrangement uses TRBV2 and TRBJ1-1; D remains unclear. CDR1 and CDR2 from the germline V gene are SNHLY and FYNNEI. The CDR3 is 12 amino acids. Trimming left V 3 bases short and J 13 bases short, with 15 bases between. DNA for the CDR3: TGTGCCAGCAGTGATGGGCCCACTCCGGTTTTCTTT. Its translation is CASSDGPTPVFF.

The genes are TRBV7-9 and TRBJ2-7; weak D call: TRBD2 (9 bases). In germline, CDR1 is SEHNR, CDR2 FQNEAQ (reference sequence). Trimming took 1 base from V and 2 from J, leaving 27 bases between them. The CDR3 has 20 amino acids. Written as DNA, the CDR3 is TGTGCCAGCAGCTTAGACGGACAGGGAAGCTCTAGCGGGAACACCTACGAGCAGTACTTC. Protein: CASSLDGQGSSSGNTYEQYF.

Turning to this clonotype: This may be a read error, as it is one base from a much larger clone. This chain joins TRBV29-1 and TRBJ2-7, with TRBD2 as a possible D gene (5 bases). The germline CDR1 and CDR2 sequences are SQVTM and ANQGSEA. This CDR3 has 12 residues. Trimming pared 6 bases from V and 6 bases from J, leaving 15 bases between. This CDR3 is CSVQRVGSEQYF. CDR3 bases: TGCAGCGTCCAGAGAGTGGGGAGCGAGCAGTACTTC.

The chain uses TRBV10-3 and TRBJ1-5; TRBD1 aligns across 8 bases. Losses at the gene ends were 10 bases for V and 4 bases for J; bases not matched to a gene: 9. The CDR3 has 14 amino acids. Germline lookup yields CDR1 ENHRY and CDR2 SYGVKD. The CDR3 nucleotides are TGTGCCAGCGGCCGGACAGGGTCAAATCAGCCCCAGCATTTT. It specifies CASGRTGSNQPQHF.

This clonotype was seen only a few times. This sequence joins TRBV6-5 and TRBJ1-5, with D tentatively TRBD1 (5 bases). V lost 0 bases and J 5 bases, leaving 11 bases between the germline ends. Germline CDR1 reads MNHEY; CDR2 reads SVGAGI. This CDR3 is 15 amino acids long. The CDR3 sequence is CASSYSWGPDQPQHF. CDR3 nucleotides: TGTGCCAGCAGTTACTCATGGGGCCCCGATCAGCCCCAGCATTTT.

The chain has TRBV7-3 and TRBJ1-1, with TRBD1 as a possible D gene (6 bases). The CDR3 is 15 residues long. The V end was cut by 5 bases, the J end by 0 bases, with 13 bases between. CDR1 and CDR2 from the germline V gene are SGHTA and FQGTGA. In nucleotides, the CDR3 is TGTGCCAGCAGCCGAATGGGGGCCGTGAACACTGAAGCTTTCTTT. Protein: CASSRMGAVNTEAFF.

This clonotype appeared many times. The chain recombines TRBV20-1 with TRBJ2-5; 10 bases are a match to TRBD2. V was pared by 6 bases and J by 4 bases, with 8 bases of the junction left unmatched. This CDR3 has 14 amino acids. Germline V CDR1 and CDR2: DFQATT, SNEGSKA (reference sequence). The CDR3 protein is CSAPKLAGSETQYF. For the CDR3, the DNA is TGCAGTGCCCCAAAACTAGCGGGGTCAGAGACCCAGTACTTC.

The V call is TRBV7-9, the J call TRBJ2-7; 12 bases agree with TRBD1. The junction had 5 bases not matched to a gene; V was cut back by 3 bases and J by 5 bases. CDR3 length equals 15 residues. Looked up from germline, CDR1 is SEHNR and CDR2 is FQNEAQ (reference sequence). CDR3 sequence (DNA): TGTGCCAGCAGCTTCCGGGACAGGGGGCTTCACGAGCAGTACTTC. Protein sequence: CASSFRDRGLHEQYF.

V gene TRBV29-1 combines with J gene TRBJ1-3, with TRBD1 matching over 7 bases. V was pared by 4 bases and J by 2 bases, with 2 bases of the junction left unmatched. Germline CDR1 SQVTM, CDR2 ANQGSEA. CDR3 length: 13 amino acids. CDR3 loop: CSVGGTAGNTIYF. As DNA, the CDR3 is TGCAGCGTTGGGGGGACAGCTGGAAACACCATATATTTT.

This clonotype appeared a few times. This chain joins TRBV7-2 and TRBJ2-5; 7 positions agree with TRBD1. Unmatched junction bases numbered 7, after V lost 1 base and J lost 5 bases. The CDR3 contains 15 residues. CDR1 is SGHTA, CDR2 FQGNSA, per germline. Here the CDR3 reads CASSLEQGPGETQYF. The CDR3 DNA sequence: TGTGCCAGCAGCTTAGAACAGGGGCCGGGGGAGACCCAGTACTTC.

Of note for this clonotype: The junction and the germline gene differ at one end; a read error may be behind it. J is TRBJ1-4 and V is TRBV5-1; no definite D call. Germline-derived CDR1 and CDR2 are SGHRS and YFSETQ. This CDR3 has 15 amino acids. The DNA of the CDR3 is TGCGCCGGCAGCTTCTCCTCGACGGACAATGAAAAACTGTTTTTT. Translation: CAGSFSSTDNEKLFF.

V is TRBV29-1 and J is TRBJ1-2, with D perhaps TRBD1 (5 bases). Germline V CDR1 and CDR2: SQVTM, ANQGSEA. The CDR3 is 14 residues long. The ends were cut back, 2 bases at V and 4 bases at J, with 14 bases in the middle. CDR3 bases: TGCAGCGTTGAACGTGGGGACTTGCTCTATGGCTACACCTTC. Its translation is CSVERGDLLYGYTF.

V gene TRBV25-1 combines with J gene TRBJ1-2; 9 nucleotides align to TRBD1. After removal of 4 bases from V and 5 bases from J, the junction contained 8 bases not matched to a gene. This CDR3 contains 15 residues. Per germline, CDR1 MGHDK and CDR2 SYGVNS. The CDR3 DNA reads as TGTGCCAGCAGTGCTAGTTCGGGACAGGGATATGGCTACACCTTC. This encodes CASSASSGQGYGYTF.

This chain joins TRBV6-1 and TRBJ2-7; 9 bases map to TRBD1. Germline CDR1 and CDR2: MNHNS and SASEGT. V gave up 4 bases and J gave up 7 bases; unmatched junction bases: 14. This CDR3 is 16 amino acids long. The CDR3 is CASSAYRRDRVGEQYF. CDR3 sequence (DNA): TGTGCCAGCAGTGCGTACCGAAGGGACAGGGTGGGTGAGCAGTACTTC.

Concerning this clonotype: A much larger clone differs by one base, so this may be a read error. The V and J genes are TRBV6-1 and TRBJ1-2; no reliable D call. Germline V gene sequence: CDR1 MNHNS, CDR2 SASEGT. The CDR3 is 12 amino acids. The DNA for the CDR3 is TGTGCCATCAGTGAAGCGGTGGGCGGCTACACCTTC. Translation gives CAISEAVGGYTF.

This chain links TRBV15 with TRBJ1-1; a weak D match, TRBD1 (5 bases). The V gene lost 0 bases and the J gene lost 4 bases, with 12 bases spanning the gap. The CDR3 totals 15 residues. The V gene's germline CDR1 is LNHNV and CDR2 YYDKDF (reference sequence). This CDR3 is CATSRDVRASTEAFF. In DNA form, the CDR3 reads TGTGCCACCAGCAGAGATGTCAGGGCTAGCACTGAAGCTTTCTTT.

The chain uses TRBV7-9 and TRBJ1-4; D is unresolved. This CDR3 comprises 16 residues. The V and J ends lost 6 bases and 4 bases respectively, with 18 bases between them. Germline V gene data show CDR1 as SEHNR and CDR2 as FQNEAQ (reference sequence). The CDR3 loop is CASSDRLAGFNEKLFF. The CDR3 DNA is TGTGCCAGCAGTGACCGACTAGCGGGGTTTAATGAAAAACTGTTTTTT.

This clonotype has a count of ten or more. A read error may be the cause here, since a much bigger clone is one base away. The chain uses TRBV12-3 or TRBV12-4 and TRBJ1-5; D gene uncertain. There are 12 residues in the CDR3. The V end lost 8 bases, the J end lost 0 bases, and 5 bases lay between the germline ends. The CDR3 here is CASCDSNQPQHF. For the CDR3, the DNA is TGTGCCAGCTGTGATAGCAATCAGCCCCAGCATTTT.

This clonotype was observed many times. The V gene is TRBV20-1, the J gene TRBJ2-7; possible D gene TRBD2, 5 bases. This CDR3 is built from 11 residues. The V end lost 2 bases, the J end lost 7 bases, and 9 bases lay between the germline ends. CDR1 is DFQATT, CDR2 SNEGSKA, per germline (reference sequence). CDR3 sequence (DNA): TGCAGTGCTAGACACACGGGGGAGCAGTACTTC. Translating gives CSARHTGEQYF.

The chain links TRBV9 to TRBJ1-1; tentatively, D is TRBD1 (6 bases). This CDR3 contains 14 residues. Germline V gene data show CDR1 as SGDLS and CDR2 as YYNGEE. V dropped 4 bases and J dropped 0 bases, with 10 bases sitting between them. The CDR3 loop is CASSHRVLNTEAFF. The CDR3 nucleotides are TGTGCCAGCAGCCACAGGGTGTTGAACACTGAAGCTTTCTTT. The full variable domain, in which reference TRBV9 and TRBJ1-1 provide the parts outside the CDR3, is DSGVTQTPKHLITATGQRVTLRCSPRSGDLSVYWYQQSLDQGLQFLIQYYNGEERAKGNILERFSAQQFPDLHSELNLSSLELGDSALYFCASSHRVLNTEAFFGQGTRLTVV.

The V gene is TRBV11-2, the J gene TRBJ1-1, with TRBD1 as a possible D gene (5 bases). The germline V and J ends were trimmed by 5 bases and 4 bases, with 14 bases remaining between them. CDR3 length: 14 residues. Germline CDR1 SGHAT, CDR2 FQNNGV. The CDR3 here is CASSPIQGSTEAFF. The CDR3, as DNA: TGTGCCAGCAGCCCGATCCAGGGAAGCACTGAAGCTTTCTTT.

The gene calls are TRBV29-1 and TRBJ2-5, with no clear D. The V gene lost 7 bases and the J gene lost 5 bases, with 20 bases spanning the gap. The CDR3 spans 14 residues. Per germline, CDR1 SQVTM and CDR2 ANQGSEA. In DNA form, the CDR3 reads TGCAGCGAGAGAACCCTTGCGGCTGGGGAGACCCAGTACTTC. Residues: CSERTLAAGETQYF. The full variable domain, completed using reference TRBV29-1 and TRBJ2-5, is SAVISQKPSRDICQRGTSLTIQCQVDSQVTMMFWYRQQPGQSLTLIATANQGSEATYESGFVIDKFPISRPNLTFSTLTVSNMSPEDSSIYLCSERTLAAGETQYFGPGTRLLVL.

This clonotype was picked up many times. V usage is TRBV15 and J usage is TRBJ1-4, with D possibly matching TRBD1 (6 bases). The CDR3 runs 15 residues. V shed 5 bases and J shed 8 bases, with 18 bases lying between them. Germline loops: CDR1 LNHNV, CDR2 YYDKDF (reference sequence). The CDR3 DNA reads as TGTGCCACCAGCGAAACCGGGACAAGCTCCGAAAAACTGTTTTTT. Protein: CATSETGTSSEKLFF.

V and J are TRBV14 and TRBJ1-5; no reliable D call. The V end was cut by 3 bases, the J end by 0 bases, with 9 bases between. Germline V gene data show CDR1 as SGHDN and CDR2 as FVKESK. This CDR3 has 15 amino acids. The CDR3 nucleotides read TGTGCCAGCAGCCACGATCTGCATAGCAATCAGCCCCAGCATTTT. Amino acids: CASSHDLHSNQPQHF.

The CDR3 nucleotides read TGCGCCAGCTCGCGGGACAGGGAGGCTGGGGCCAACGTCCTGACTTTC. This translates into CASSRDREAGANVLTF. This chain links TRBV10-1 with TRBJ2-6; 9 bases are a match to TRBD1. The CDR3 is 16 residues long. With 8 bases clipped from V and 2 bases from J, the junction kept 7 bases outside the gene matches. Per the germline V gene, CDR1 is WNHNN and CDR2 is SYGVQD (reference sequence).

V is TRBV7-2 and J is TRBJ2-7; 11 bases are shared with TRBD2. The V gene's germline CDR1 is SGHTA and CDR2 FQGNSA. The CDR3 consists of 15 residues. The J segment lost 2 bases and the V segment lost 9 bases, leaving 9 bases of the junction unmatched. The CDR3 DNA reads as TGTGCCAGTAGTGCAAGACTAGCGGGACCCTACGAGCAGTACTTC. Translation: CASSARLAGPYEQYF.

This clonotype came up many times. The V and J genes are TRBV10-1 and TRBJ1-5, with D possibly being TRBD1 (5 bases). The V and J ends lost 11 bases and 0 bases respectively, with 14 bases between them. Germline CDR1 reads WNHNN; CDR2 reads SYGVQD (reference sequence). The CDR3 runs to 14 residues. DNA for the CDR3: TGCGCCGGTCCATGGGACCTTAGCAATCAGCCCCAGCATTTT. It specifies CAGPWDLSNQPQHF.